These T cell receptor beta chains were read from a single sample in a study of OX40 agonist ivuxolimab in advanced cancers. The assay was immunoSEQ multiplex PCR, and TCRdb's table has in-frame clones only and misses some. The sample has around 53,000 clones, around 81% seen once. The sample in question was CD4+ or CD8+ T cells sorted from blood, obtained in a trial of the OX40 agonist ivuxolimab. Source of these receptors: an adult with an advanced solid tumor such as melanoma, head and neck, liver or kidney cancer. The CDR3 runs from the conserved cysteine through the conserved F or W. The D gene is left open where the match is weak. Clone size appears in some rows only: once, few, many, or a class for an expanded clone.

len	abundance	v_gene	d_gene	j_gene	CDR3nt	CDR3aa
16	.	TRBV4-1	TRBD1	TRBJ1-4	TGCGCCAGCAGCCAAGGCGAGGGACAGGGGGAGAGAAAACTGTTTTTT	CASSQGEGQGERKLFF
17	.	TRBV19	TRBD1	TRBJ1-5	TGTGCCAGTAGCCCCAGGGACAGATCTTATAGCAATCAGCCCCAGCATTTT	CASSPRDRSYSNQPQHF
18	.	TRBV12-5	TRBD2	TRBJ2-3	TGTGCTAGTGGTTTGGTACTAGGACTAGCGGTACCCACCCATACGCAGTATTTT	CASGLVLGLAVPTHTQYF
12	.	TRBV5-5	.	TRBJ2-7	TGTGCCAGCAGCTTAGAGGGCCCCGAGCAGTACTTC	CASSLEGPEQYF
15	.	TRBV18	.	TRBJ2-7	TGTGCCAGCTCACCAATGGGTCCGGGACCCTACGAGCAGTACTTC	CASSPMGPGPYEQYF
16	.	TRBV6-1	TRBD1	TRBJ2-3	TGTGCCAGCAGTGCAACGGGACAGGGGGCCTCAGATACGCAGTATTTT	CASSATGQGASDTQYF
16	.	TRBV6-5	.	TRBJ1-6	TGTGCCAGCAGTTACCAGGTCGGGGGTGACAATTCACCCCTCCACTTT	CASSYQVGGDNSPLHF
16	.	TRBV25-1	.	TRBJ1-2	TGTGCCAGCAGTTCATTAGACGGAGAAGCTAACTATGGCTACACCTTC	CASSSLDGEANYGYTF
13	.	TRBV6-1	.	TRBJ1-2	TGTGCCAGCAAACTTTCGACAGTGGGAGGCTACACCTTC	CASKLSTVGGYTF
13	.	TRBV5-6	TRBD1	TRBJ1-1	TGTGCCAGCAGTTTAGACAGGGTAGGCCATTCTTTCTTT	CASSLDRVGHSFF
14	.	TRBV6-4	.	TRBJ2-2	TGTGCCAGCAGTGACCATGGACGTACCGGGGAGCTGTTTTTT	CASSDHGRTGELFF
17	once	TRBV19	.	TRBJ2-3	TGTGCCAGTAGCGCCCTACTGACCTCCAGGGGCACAGATACGCAGTATTTT	CASSALLTSRGTDTQYF
13	.	TRBV11-2	.	TRBJ2-1	TGTGCCAGCAGCCAAGGGGGCTACAATGAGCAGTTCTTC	CASSQGGYNEQFF
15	once	TRBV5-8	.	TRBJ1-4	TGTGCCAGCAGCGGGGGAGGGTTAATCGCTGAAAAACTGTTTTTT	CASSGGGLIAEKLFF
15	.	TRBV18	.	TRBJ1-3	TGTGCCAGCTCACCGACAGGTTTCTCTGGAAACACCATATATTTT	CASSPTGFSGNTIYF
14	.	TRBV11-2	TRBD2	TRBJ2-1	TGTGCCAGCAGCTGGAAGACTAGCGCTACTGAGCAGTTCTTC	CASSWKTSATEQFF
14	.	TRBV10-3	.	TRBJ1-1	TGTGCCATCAAGGTCCGGGAGGGGAACACTGAAGCTTTCTTT	CAIKVREGNTEAFF
16	.	TRBV6-1	TRBD2	TRBJ2-2	TGTGCCAGCAGTGACCCAGCGGGGACGAACACCGGGGAGCTGTTTTTT	CASSDPAGTNTGELFF
14	.	TRBV10-2	.	TRBJ1-1	TGCGCCAGCATCTCCCTTTTCCCCTGGGTTGAAGCTTTCTTT	CASISLFPWVEAFF
14	.	TRBV18	.	TRBJ1-1	TGTGCCAGCTCACCACCCGGCATGAACACTGAAGCTTTCTTT	CASSPPGMNTEAFF
14	few	TRBV9	.	TRBJ1-2	TGTGCCAGCAGCGTAGAGGGAACCCGGCAGGGCTACACCTTC	CASSVEGTRQGYTF
20	.	TRBV4-3	TRBD2	TRBJ2-4	TGCGCCAGCAGCCAAGACCCACCGCTAGCGGGGGGGGTGGACAAAAACATTCAGTACTTC	CASSQDPPLAGGVDKNIQYF
12	.	TRBV6-6	.	TRBJ1-5	TGTGCCAGCAGTTTATGGGACCAGCCCCAGCATTTT	CASSLWDQPQHF
16	.	TRBV5-6	.	TRBJ2-3	TGTGCCAGCAGCCGAAAACAGGGCCGCTATCTAGATACGCAGTATTTT	CASSRKQGRYLDTQYF
15	.	TRBV5-1	TRBD2	TRBJ2-2	TGCGCCAGCAGCGGCGGGACTAGGGTCACCGGGGAGCTGTTTTTT	CASSGGTRVTGELFF
15	.	TRBV18	.	TRBJ2-6	TGTGCCAGCTCACCTTTGGACCTTGCTGCCAACGTCCTGACTTTC	CASSPLDLAANVLTF
13	.	TRBV11-2	TRBD1	TRBJ1-5	TGTGCCAGCAGCACCGGGACAGACCAGCCCCAGCATTTT	CASSTGTDQPQHF
17	.	TRBV19	TRBD1	TRBJ2-5	TGTGCCAGTAGTTATTCAACCGGGACAGGGGAGCGAGAGACCCAGTACTTC	CASSYSTGTGERETQYF
15	.	TRBV5-1	.	TRBJ2-7	TGCGCCAGCAGCTTGGATACGGGGAGCTCCTACGAGCAGTACTTC	CASSLDTGSSYEQYF
14	.	TRBV11-3	TRBD2	TRBJ2-2	TGTGCCAGCCAACGGGAGGTAATCACCGGGGAGCTGTTTTTT	CASQREVITGELFF
14	.	TRBV18	.	TRBJ2-3	TGTGCCAGCTCACTTTACTGGGGGCTAGATACGCAGTATTTT	CASSLYWGLDTQYF
16	.	TRBV4-1	.	TRBJ2-7	TGCGCCAGCAGCCAAGGTCTACGAGGCAGGGGCTACGAGCAGTACTTC	CASSQGLRGRGYEQYF
14	once	TRBV7-9	.	TRBJ2-1	TGTGCCAGCAGCTTAGGATTGGGAGCGGTTGAGCAGTTCTTC	CASSLGLGAVEQFF
15	.	TRBV5-1	.	TRBJ2-7	TGCGCCAGCAGCCCCCGGACAGGAGGACTAGGTGGGCAGTACTTC	CASSPRTGGLGGQYF
17	.	TRBV6-1	TRBD2	TRBJ2-7	TGTGCCAGCAGTGGACGACAGGGCCTAGCGGGAACCTACGAGCAGTACTTC	CASSGRQGLAGTYEQYF
12	.	TRBV2	.	TRBJ2-2	TGTGCCAGCAGTGGTAACACCGGGGAGCTGTTTTTT	CASSGNTGELFF
17	.	TRBV4-3	.	TRBJ2-1	TGCGCCAGCAGCCAAGAATCCACTAGTGGTTCCTACAATGAGCAGTTCTTC	CASSQESTSGSYNEQFF
15	.	TRBV7-2	.	TRBJ1-1	TGTGCCAGCAGCACCCGGACCTCGATGAACACTGAAGCTTTCTTT	CASSTRTSMNTEAFF
16	.	TRBV27	.	TRBJ2-7	TGTGCCAGCAGTTTCCGGGCGGTGGGCGGGTCCTACGAGCAGTACTTC	CASSFRAVGGSYEQYF